The 3 T cell receptor beta chains presented below share a single source sample, sequenced in a study of T cells in Graves' hyperthyroidism and ophthalmopathy. TCR beta CDR3 regions were amplified from RNA. The HTBI primer set served for first-round RT-PCR of the TCR CDR3. One entry per CDR3 protein, called by TCRdb with MiXCR from the multiplex PCR reads. The sample lists about 740,000 distinct CDR3 sequences, less than 15% occurring once. Sequences were obtained from blood. These receptors all come from a woman under 30 with Graves' hyperthyroidism.

A few counts support this clonotype. V usage is TRBV18 and J usage is TRBJ2-7; maybe TRBD1 (6 bases). The germline gives CDR1 KGHSH, CDR2 LQKENI. The CDR3 has 16 amino acids. With 3 bases removed from V and 2 bases from J, the gap between germline ends came to 17 bases. This chain's CDR3 is CASSPNTGTSTYEQYF. In nucleotides, the CDR3 is TGTGCCAGCTCACCGAACACCGGGACATCAACCTACGAGCAGTACTTC.

This clonotype showed up many times. The J gene is TRBJ2-5, the V gene TRBV12-3 or TRBV12-4; 7 bases map to TRBD2. The CDR3 runs 15 residues. J lost 2 bases, V lost 6 bases, and 9 bases had no gene match. CDR3 sequence (DNA): TGTGCCAGCAGCACCATACTAGCGCTGCAAGAGACCCAGTACTTC. Its protein is CASSTILALQETQYF.

This clonotype was counted ten times or more. The rearrangement links TRBV3-1 to TRBJ1-2, with TRBD1 identical over 8 bases. In germline, CDR1 is LGHDT, CDR2 YNNKEL (reference sequence). After removal of 2 bases from V and 6 bases from J, the junction contained 8 bases not matched to a gene. The CDR3 covers 15 residues. The CDR3 loop reads CASSQTTGAINGYTF. CDR3 nucleotides: TGTGCCAGCAGCCAAACGACAGGGGCTATAAATGGCTACACCTTC.